These 8 T cell receptor beta chains came from one sample sequenced in a study of Ad26.COV2.S vaccination and SARS-CoV-2 variants. Using immunoSEQ multiplex PCR, the repertoire was profiled, and TCRdb retains in-frame clones only, with some absent. This sample yields roughly 680,000 clones, of which more than 80% are seen a single time; over 1.3% belongs to the top ten. Noted treatment: roughly 18 received Ad26.COV2.S at low or high dose, single or two shots; about 5 received placebo; per-sample allocation not given. Day 63 after the first vaccine or placebo injection was the time point for sampling. Specimen: peripheral blood, collected in a trial of Ad26.COV2.S vaccine versus placebo. These receptors all come from a person between 18 and 59 years old who received the Ad26.COV2.S COVID-19 vaccine or a placebo.

Of note for this clone: This CDR3 is also generated by other DNA sequences in the sample. The chain joins TRBV2 to TRBJ2-5; D remains unclear. The CDR3 has 12 residues. V lost 2 bases and J lost 7, with 8 bases in between. Germline assignment: CDR1 SNHLY and CDR2 FYNNEI. The CDR3 sequence is CASSEPPGTQYF. In DNA form, the CDR3 reads TGTGCCAGCAGTGAACCCCCCGGGACCCAGTACTTC.

This chain links TRBV2 with TRBJ1-2; no definite D call. CDR3 size: 12 residues. CDR1 and CDR2 from the germline V gene are SNHLY and FYNNEI. The V and J ends lost 6 bases and 4 bases respectively, with 9 bases between them. The CDR3 DNA follows: TGTGCCAGCAGCACTATTAGCTATGGCTACACCTTC. Amino acid sequence: CASSTISYGYTF.

Remarks on this clone: Other nucleotide sequences in the sample specify the same CDR3. This chain connects TRBV4-3 to TRBJ2-1, with 7 bases that match TRBD1. Germline CDR1 is LGHNA and CDR2 is YSLEER. V dropped 0 bases and J dropped 2; count of bases not matched to a gene: 1. This CDR3 contains 15 residues. Here the CDR3 reads CASSQEQGAYNEQFF. The CDR3, as DNA: TGCGCCAGCAGCCAAGAGCAGGGGGCCTACAATGAGCAGTTCTTC.

The chain employs TRBV9 and TRBJ1-3; weak D call: TRBD1 (5 bases). In germline, CDR1 is SGDLS, CDR2 YYNGEE. Trimming shortened V by 0 bases and J by 4 bases, and 17 bases separated the two germline ends. The CDR3 is 17 amino acids. The CDR3 protein is CASSVEGSSSLGNTIYF. As DNA, the CDR3 is TGTGCCAGCAGCGTAGAGGGGAGCAGCTCACTGGGAAACACCATATATTTT.

The table lists this clone with a few counts. The chain has TRBV4-2 and TRBJ2-7; D perhaps matches TRBD1 (7 bases). V lost 0 bases and J 6 bases, leaving 18 bases between the germline ends. This CDR3 has 16 residues. Germline loops: CDR1 LGHNA, CDR2 YNFKEQ. The CDR3 region has the DNA TGTGCCAGCAGCCAAGACGTCTTCCAGGGGGGTGCCGAGCAGTACTTC. It encodes CASSQDVFQGGAEQYF.

About this clone: This sample also contains other DNA sequences that code for the same CDR3. The chain joins TRBV18 to TRBJ1-1, with no clear D. This CDR3 comprises 13 residues. The V and J ends lost 1 base and 2 bases respectively, with 5 bases between them. Germline loops: CDR1 KGHSH, CDR2 LQKENI. CDR3 bases: TGTGCCAGCTCACCACTAGTAAACACTGAAGCTTTCTTT. This encodes CASSPLVNTEAFF. Using reference TRBV18 and TRBJ1-1 for the parts outside the CDR3, the full variable domain is NAGVMQNPRHLVRRRGQEARLRCSPMKGHSHVYWYRQLPEEGLKFMVYLQKENIIDESGMPKERFSAEFPKEGPSILRIQQVVRGDSAAYFCASSPLVNTEAFFGQGTRLTVV.

This clone was counted a single time. DNA of the CDR3: TGCGCCAGCAGCTTGGGCTGGGCTGGACTAAAAGAGACCCAGTACTTC. Its protein product is CASSLGWAGLKETQYF. V and J are TRBV5-1 and TRBJ2-5; possible D gene TRBD2, 6 bases. In germline, CDR1 is SGHRS, CDR2 YFSETQ. The CDR3 has 16 residues. V dropped 0 bases and J dropped 3 bases, with 15 bases sitting between them. Variable domain in full (rest from reference TRBV5-1 and TRBJ2-5): KAGVTQTPRYLIKTRGQQVTLSCSPISGHRSVSWYQQTPGQGLQFLFEYFSETQRNKGNFPGRFSGRQFSNSRSEMNVSTLELGDSALYLCASSLGWAGLKETQYFGPGTRLLVL.

V and J are TRBV4-3 and TRBJ1-5; D call uncertain. Looked up from germline, CDR1 is LGHNA and CDR2 is YSLEER. V lost 2 bases and J lost 9, with 20 bases in between. This CDR3 region has 16 residues. As DNA, the CDR3 is TGCGCCAGCAGCCAATTGGGAGGCTCTAAAGGAACGCCCCAGCATTTT. Translating gives CASSQLGGSKGTPQHF.